Described below is a single T cell receptor beta chain sequence and its context. Its antigen remains unknown. The PCR was carried out with 60 Vbeta primers and 13 Jbeta primers. Libraries were prepared by immunoSEQ multiplex PCR; TCRdb keeps only in-frame clonotypes and omits some of them. The data show some 130,000 clones, around 72% seen once. This specimen comes from a study of cytomegalovirus exposure and HLA in healthy donors. Broader study findings: Analysis was performed later, and it showed HLA-associated TCR beta chains to be more clonally expanded than equally common others. Across all donors, roughly uniform sequencing depth was an assumption of the presence/absence analyses. TCR beta chain V- and J-gene trimming was linked, in a later analysis, to a missense variant in DCLRE1C.

This CDR3 is built from 14 residues. The J segment lost 1 base and the V segment lost 5 bases, leaving 3 bases of the junction unmatched. Germline V gene data show CDR1 as SGHNT and CDR2 as YYREEE (reference sequence). The sequence was obtained from a woman in her forties in good health and CMV-seronegative. The V gene is TRBV5-4, the J gene TRBJ2-7; 10 nucleotides match TRBD1. The specimen sequenced was PBMCs. The CDR3 reads CASSPGQGSYEQYF. Written as DNA, the CDR3 is TGTGCCAGCAGTCCGGGACAGGGGTCCTACGAGCAGTACTTC.